These 18 T cell receptor beta chains were all obtained from the same sample, sequenced in a study of early T cells in non-severe SARS-CoV-2 infection. Each CDR3 protein gets one entry after TCRdb re-called the 5' RACE reads with MiXCR. The sample comprises about 98,000 distinct CDR3 sequences, about an eighth of which are singletons, and roughly 6.4% rests with the top ten. Material for sequencing was whole blood. These receptors were obtained from an adult who was a healthcare worker with PCR-confirmed SARS-CoV-2 infection or an uninfected control (not recorded which).

The gene calls are TRBV5-5 and TRBJ2-1; D remains unclear. CDR3 length: 17 residues. Germline V gene sequence: CDR1 SGHKS, CDR2 YYEKEE (reference sequence). The V end was cut by 4 bases, the J end by 1 base, with 18 bases between. DNA of the CDR3: TGTGCCAGCAGCCCTGCCCCGCGGAGAGCGTCCTACAATGAGCAGTTCTTC. Amino acids: CASSPAPRRASYNEQFF.

The V call is TRBV28, the J call TRBJ2-1, with TRBD1 as a possible D gene (6 bases). Trimming took 8 bases from V and 6 from J, leaving 14 bases between them. This CDR3 has 13 amino acids. CDR1 and CDR2 (germline): MDHEN, SYDVKM. The CDR3 region has the DNA TGTGCCAGCGCGGCAGGGGTAGGCAATGAGCAGTTCTTC. Residues: CASAAGVGNEQFF.

This clonotype was recorded at least ten times. V and J are TRBV18 and TRBJ1-5; D not resolved. Germline values: CDR1 KGHSH, CDR2 LQKENI. Trimming removed 3 bases from V and 10 bases from J, with 16 bases in between. The CDR3 length is 14 residues. The CDR3 DNA is TGTGCCAGCTCACCGGTGGGAGGGAATGGACCCCAGCATTTT. It yields the protein CASSPVGGNGPQHF.

This clonotype was found many times. The chain recombines TRBV19 with TRBJ1-1; D is unclear. The germline V gene encodes CDR1 LNHDA and CDR2 SQIVND (reference sequence). CDR3 length equals 12 residues. Trimming stripped 3 bases from V and 6 bases from J, with 8 bases between. DNA of the CDR3: TGTGCCAGTAGTATCGGTGGCGCTGAAGCTTTCTTT. This sequence encodes CASSIGGAEAFF.

The chain combines TRBV30 with TRBJ2-3; the D gene is possibly TRBD2 (5 bases). Germline values: CDR1 GTSNPN, CDR2 SVGIG (reference sequence). CDR3 length equals 13 residues. Between the trimmed V and J ends, which lost 4 bases and 10 bases, there was a span of 18 bases. CDR3 sequence: CAWNPSSSSAQYF. Here the CDR3 DNA reads TGTGCCTGGAACCCTTCCTCCAGTAGCGCGCAGTATTTT.

In its sample, this clonotype was seen many times. J is TRBJ1-5 and V is TRBV7-8, with 7 bases identical to TRBD1. The V gene's germline CDR1 is SGHVS and CDR2 FQNEAQ. There are 15 residues in the CDR3. The J segment lost 7 bases and the V segment lost 0 bases, leaving 6 bases of the junction unmatched. The CDR3 protein is CASSLARAGGQPQHF. The CDR3 nucleotides read TGTGCCAGCAGCTTAGCGAGGGCAGGGGGACAGCCCCAGCATTTT.

This clonotype was seen only a few times. The chain uses TRBV20-1 and TRBJ2-1; D perhaps matches TRBD2 (5 bases). Germline V gene lookup returns CDR1 DFQATT and CDR2 SNEGSKA (reference sequence). CDR3 length: 19 amino acids. Deletions cut 4 bases from V and 0 bases from J, with 25 bases between. The CDR3 sequence: CSAIPERSVSESSYNEQFF. The CDR3 DNA is TGCAGTGCTATACCGGAGAGGTCCGTTAGCGAGAGCTCCTACAATGAGCAGTTCTTC.

This clonotype has ten or more counts. The chain carries TRBV7-3 and TRBJ2-3; 10 positions match TRBD2. V lost 2 bases to trimming and J lost 2 bases; unmatched junction nucleotides: 4. The CDR3 is 16 amino acids. CDR1 SGHTA and CDR2 FQGTGA come from the germline V gene. The CDR3 nucleotides are TGTGCCAGCAGCTTAGGGCTAGCGGGAGTCACAGATACGCAGTATTTT. This codes for CASSLGLAGVTDTQYF.

The chain is built from TRBV29-1 and TRBJ2-1, with a tentative D call TRBD2 (6 bases). Trimming stripped 6 bases from V and 7 bases from J, with 13 bases between. This CDR3 has 12 residues. Germline CDR1 and CDR2: SQVTM and ANQGSEA. CDR3 loop: CSVGLSANEQFF. The CDR3 DNA sequence: TGCAGCGTGGGACTTTCCGCGAATGAGCAGTTCTTC.

V gene TRBV5-4 combines with J gene TRBJ2-1, with 7 bases identical to TRBD1. In germline, CDR1 is SGHNT, CDR2 YYREEE (reference sequence). The length of the CDR3 is 17 residues. V shed 2 bases and J 5 bases; nucleotides not matched to a gene: 13. This CDR3 reads CASSLPYRGLHNNEQFF. The CDR3 bases are TGTGCCAGCAGCTTACCTTACAGGGGCCTCCATAACAATGAGCAGTTCTTC.

The J gene is TRBJ1-1, the V gene TRBV6-5; 7 bases are a match to TRBD1. Germline values: CDR1 MNHEY, CDR2 SVGAGI. The CDR3 runs to 16 residues. The ends lost 0 bases at V and 0 bases at J; junction bases unmatched: 4. CDR3 residues: CASSYSRGLMNTEAFF. In DNA form, the CDR3 reads TGTGCCAGCAGTTACTCGAGGGGGCTAATGAACACTGAAGCTTTCTTT.

The chain recombines TRBV28 with TRBJ2-7; D is uncertain. The CDR3 loop spans 16 amino acids. Germline V gene data show CDR1 as MDHEN and CDR2 as SYDVKM. V lost 6 bases and J 7 bases, leaving 25 bases between the germline ends. Here the CDR3 reads CASSPPGYLRNWEQYF. The CDR3 coding sequence is TGTGCCAGCAGCCCCCCGGGCTACCTACGTAATTGGGAGCAGTACTTC.

This clonotype was seen a few times. V is TRBV29-1 and J is TRBJ1-2; maybe TRBD1 (6 bases). Per germline, CDR1 SQVTM and CDR2 ANQGSEA. This CDR3 is built from 14 residues. With 5 bases removed from V and 0 bases from J, the gap between germline ends came to 13 bases. In DNA form, the CDR3 reads TGCAGCGTTAGCCGTAGGGACACTAACTATGGCTACACCTTC. It specifies CSVSRRDTNYGYTF.

The V and J genes are TRBV5-1 and TRBJ1-2; D not resolved. CDR3 size: 14 residues. Looked up from germline, CDR1 is SGHRS and CDR2 is YFSETQ. Deletions cut 0 bases from V and 8 bases from J, with 14 bases between. The CDR3 region has the DNA TGCGCCAGCAGCTTGGTGGGCCCCCGGGGAGGCTACACCTTC. Protein: CASSLVGPRGGYTF. Drawing the rest from reference TRBV5-1 and TRBJ1-2, the complete variable domain is KAGVTQTPRYLIKTRGQQVTLSCSPISGHRSVSWYQQTPGQGLQFLFEYFSETQRNKGNFPGRFSGRQFSNSRSEMNVSTLELGDSALYLCASSLVGPRGGYTFGSGTRLTVV.

Of note for this clonotype: Being one base from a much bigger clone, this may be a read error. This chain uses TRBV2 with TRBJ2-7; 9 bases line up with TRBD1. The length of the CDR3 is 14 residues. The germline V gene has CDR1 SNHLY and CDR2 FYNNEI. The CDR3 reads CVSSTGTGSYEQYF. The CDR3 DNA follows: TGTGTCAGCAGCACCGGGACAGGGTCCTACGAGCAGTACTTC.

The genes are TRBV4-1 and TRBJ2-5; no reliable D call. Trimming removed 1 base from V and 0 bases from J, with 15 bases in between. The germline V gene encodes CDR1 MGHRA and CDR2 YSYEKL. The CDR3 totals 17 residues. The CDR3 loop reads CASSQVGPAGYQETQYF. As DNA, the CDR3 is TGCGCCAGCAGCCAAGTAGGCCCAGCCGGGTACCAAGAGACCCAGTACTTC.

This clonotype has a handful of counts. This chain connects TRBV7-9 to TRBJ1-6, with 7 bases aligning to TRBD1. V was pared by 5 bases and J by 10 bases, with 8 bases of the junction left unmatched. Germline CDR1 SEHNR, CDR2 FQNEAQ (reference sequence). CDR3 size: 14 residues. The chain's CDR3 is CASSPKQGYSPLHF. As DNA, the CDR3 is TGTGCCAGCAGCCCGAAACAGGGGTACTCACCCCTCCACTTT.

The chain has TRBV15 and TRBJ2-1; a possible D gene is TRBD2 (5 bases). CDR3 length: 15 amino acids. The germline CDR1 and CDR2 sequences are LNHNV and YYDKDF (reference sequence). Trimming stripped 4 bases from V and 5 bases from J, with 15 bases between. In DNA, the CDR3 is TGTGCCACCAGCACCTCATTAGCGCCCAACAATGAGCAGTTCTTC. As protein: CATSTSLAPNNEQFF.